This T cell receptor beta chain appears in the sequencing data of a study of response to subunit inactivated influenza vaccine. In TCRdb, the RT-PCR reads were re-called with MiXCR into one record per CDR3 protein. This sample carries roughly 650,000 distinct CDR3 sequences, around 13% of them seen once, and the ten largest clones take approximately 7.6%. Germline loops: CDR1 SQVTM, CDR2 ANQGSEA. V gave up 3 bases and J gave up 2 bases; unmatched junction bases: 5. This CDR3 comprises 15 residues. This receptor was identified in a man in his fifties or sixties who received an inactivated influenza vaccine. The chain combines TRBV29-1 with TRBJ2-1; TRBD2 matches at 9 bases. This specimen consisted of PBMCs from blood, obtained less than 15 days before vaccination. For the CDR3, the DNA is TGCAGCGTTGACCCGACTAGCGGTACCTACAATGAGCAGTTCTTC. This codes for CSVDPTSGTYNEQFF.